Presented here are 7 T cell receptor beta chains from one specimen sequenced in a study of a mutant IDH1 vaccine in newly diagnosed glioma. Their target antigens are unknown. The time point denotes: week 35, safety follow-up. Mutant IDH1 20-mer peptide, at 300 ug, made up each vaccine dose, with topical imiquimod. The assay was immunoSEQ multiplex PCR, and TCRdb's table has in-frame clones only and misses some. This repertoire shows 30,000 or so clones, roughly 75% found once; its top ten account for roughly 3.2%. The sequenced sample was PBMCs, obtained from a glioma patient whose treatment included an IDH1 peptide vaccine. The origin of the receptors is a man aged 40-49 years with glioma. Some clones in this sample may be carry-over from other donors' samples.

By frequency in the sample, this clone is medium-sized (0.01 to 0.1%). This chain connects TRBV28 to TRBJ2-7; 9 nucleotides agree with TRBD1. This CDR3 contains 15 residues. V lost 5 bases to trimming and J lost 1 base; unmatched junction nucleotides: 6. Germline V CDR1 and CDR2: MDHEN, SYDVKM. CDR3 protein: CASSAGQGRSYEQYF. CDR3 sequence (DNA): TGTGCCAGCAGTGCGGGACAGGGAAGATCCTACGAGCAGTACTTC. Full variable domain (missing parts from reference TRBV28 and TRBJ2-7): DVKVTQSSRYLVKRTGEKVFLECVQDMDHENMFWYRQDPGLGLRLIYFSYDVKMKEKGDIPEGYSVSREKKERFSLILESASTNQTSMYLCASSAGQGRSYEQYFGPGTRLTVT.

The chain links TRBV5-6 to TRBJ1-1; D not resolved. Germline V gives CDR1 SGHDT, CDR2 YYEEEE. The CDR3 is 13 amino acids. Trimming stripped 4 bases from V and 4 bases from J, with 11 bases between. CDR3 region: CASSPEEGTEAFF. The CDR3 nucleotides read TGTGCCAGCAGCCCTGAGGAGGGCACTGAAGCTTTCTTT.

The V gene is TRBV9, the J gene TRBJ1-2, with 9 bases aligning to TRBD1. Per germline, CDR1 SGDLS and CDR2 YYNGEE. The ends lost 0 bases at V and 5 bases at J; junction bases unmatched: 8. The CDR3 has 16 amino acids. CDR3 loop: CASSVATGGDGYGYTF. As DNA, the CDR3 is TGTGCCAGCAGCGTAGCTACAGGGGGCGACGGGTATGGCTACACCTTC.

The chain has TRBV6-1 and TRBJ1-4; tentatively, D is TRBD1 (6 bases). This CDR3 contains 15 residues. V lost 1 base and J 4 bases, leaving 10 bases between the germline ends. Germline V gives CDR1 MNHNS, CDR2 SASEGT. The CDR3, as DNA: TGTGCCAGCAGTGAAGGTACAGGGAGTAATGAAAAACTGTTTTTT. Translation: CASSEGTGSNEKLFF.

This rearrangement joins TRBV19 to TRBJ1-5; possibly TRBD1 for D (6 bases). V was shortened by 4 bases and J by 0 bases, with 10 bases between the two germline ends. The CDR3 loop spans 15 amino acids. The V gene's germline CDR1 is LNHDA and CDR2 SQIVND (reference sequence). The CDR3 DNA sequence: TGTGCCAGTAGTACCAGGGGTTATAGCAATCAGCCCCAGCATTTT. This translates into CASSTRGYSNQPQHF. Full variable domain (remainder filled in from reference TRBV19 and TRBJ1-5): DGGITQSPKYLFRKEGQNVTLSCEQNLNHDAMYWYRQDPGQGLRLIYYSQIVNDFQKGDIAEGYSVSREKKESFPLTVTSAQKNPTAFYLCASSTRGYSNQPQHFGDGTRLSIL.

The chain has TRBV10-3 and TRBJ1-2; D is undetermined. The CDR3 loop spans 14 amino acids. Germline loops: CDR1 ENHRY, CDR2 SYGVKD. Trimming left V 3 bases short and J 5 bases short, with 13 bases between. This CDR3 reads CAISDELLRYGYTF. The CDR3 DNA is TGTGCCATCAGTGACGAGCTCTTACGGTATGGCTACACCTTC.

V is TRBV7-9 and J is TRBJ1-2, with 8 positions matching TRBD1. The germline gives CDR1 SEHNR, CDR2 FQNEAQ (reference sequence). V shed 5 bases, J shed 3 bases, and the junction held 8 bases outside the gene matches. This CDR3 is 15 amino acids long. The CDR3 protein is CASSTPHRGDYGYTF. The CDR3 bases are TGTGCCAGCAGCACTCCCCACAGGGGGGACTATGGCTACACCTTC.